Following are 15 T cell receptor beta chains from one sample sequenced in a study of blood T cell repertoires in COVID-19. Libraries were prepared by immunoSEQ multiplex PCR; TCRdb keeps only in-frame clonotypes and omits some of them. The table records some 300,000 clones, 70% to 90% of them present only once. Sample: peripheral blood. The receptors here all came from a woman aged 25 to 39 who had recovered from COVID-19.

This chain connects TRBV5-1 to TRBJ2-7, with D hard to call. Trimming took off 2 bases at V and 1 base at J, with 4 bases between the two ends. CDR1 is SGHRS and CDR2 is YFSETQ in the germline V gene. CDR3 length: 12 residues. This CDR3 is CASSFSSYEQYF. CDR3 nucleotide sequence: TGCGCCAGCAGCTTCAGTTCCTACGAGCAGTACTTC.

J is TRBJ1-2 and V is TRBV7-2, with D possibly TRBD1 on 6 matching bases. The CDR3 totals 14 residues. Germline CDR1 reads SGHTA; CDR2 reads FQGNSA. The V end was cut by 2 bases, the J end by 6 bases, with 13 bases between. The CDR3 spells CASSLLVQGHGYTF. Here the CDR3 DNA reads TGTGCCAGCAGCTTATTGGTGCAGGGGCATGGCTACACCTTC.

This clone was picked up a small number of times. This sequence joins TRBV5-1 and TRBJ1-2; 7 nucleotides line up with TRBD1. This CDR3 is built from 13 residues. Germline lookup yields CDR1 SGHRS and CDR2 YFSETQ. V lost 3 bases, J lost 3 bases, and 2 bases stayed unmatched. The DNA of the CDR3 is TGCGCCAGCAGCTGGGACAGAGACTATGGCTACACCTTC. This encodes CASSWDRDYGYTF. Using reference TRBV5-1 and TRBJ1-2 for the parts outside the CDR3, the full variable domain is KAGVTQTPRYLIKTRGQQVTLSCSPISGHRSVSWYQQTPGQGLQFLFEYFSETQRNKGNFPGRFSGRQFSNSRSEMNVSTLELGDSALYLCASSWDRDYGYTFGSGTRLTVV.

This clone was detected only a few times. The V and J genes are TRBV2 and TRBJ1-1; D gene ambiguous. V dropped 1 base and J dropped 0 bases, with 15 bases sitting between them. From germline, CDR1 is SNHLY and CDR2 FYNNEI. CDR3 length: 17 amino acids. The CDR3 loop is CASSEGPGDPMNTEAFF. The CDR3 DNA follows: TGTGCCAGCAGTGAAGGGCCCGGGGATCCCATGAACACTGAAGCTTTCTTT.

The chain links TRBV4-3 to TRBJ2-7; the D gene is possibly TRBD2 (7 bases). The CDR3 contains 16 residues. V was shortened by 0 bases and J by 5 bases, with 17 bases between the two germline ends. The V gene's germline CDR1 is LGHNA and CDR2 YSLEER. In DNA, the CDR3 is TGCGCCAGCAGCCAAGACGCGGGGGCTCTTGTCAACGAGCAGTACTTC. This sequence encodes CASSQDAGALVNEQYF.

The chain recombines TRBV13 with TRBJ1-1; D is perhaps TRBD1 (5 bases). The CDR3 is 12 amino acids. V gave up 2 bases and J gave up 5 bases, with 6 bases separating them. Germline lookup yields CDR1 PRHDT and CDR2 FYEKMQ (reference sequence). The CDR3 spells CASSLRGTEAFF. Written as DNA, the CDR3 is TGTGCCAGCAGCTTACGGGGGACTGAAGCTTTCTTT.

The DNA of the CDR3 is TGTGCCAGCAGTCAGGGGCGGCCATACAATGAGCAGTTCTTC. Translated: CASSQGRPYNEQFF. This chain links TRBV27 with TRBJ2-1, with D possibly TRBD1 on 6 matching bases. The CDR3 sequence is 14 residues long. V was shortened by 5 bases and J by 4 bases, with 12 bases between the two germline ends. The V gene's germline CDR1 is MNHEY and CDR2 SMNVEV (reference sequence).

The chain's CDR3 is CASSLALSLSYTAYGYTF. CDR3 bases: TGTGCCAGCAGCTTAGCGCTTAGTTTGAGTTACACAGCCTATGGCTACACCTTC. The chain combines TRBV7-2 with TRBJ1-2; D unresolved. Deletions cut 0 bases from V and 4 bases from J, with 21 bases between. Per the germline V gene, CDR1 is SGHTA and CDR2 is FQGNSA. The CDR3 is made up of 18 amino acids.

This chain links TRBV6-5 with TRBJ2-7, with 7 bases lining up with TRBD1. Unmatched junction bases numbered 4, after V lost 4 bases and J lost 1 base. The CDR3 length is 14 residues. CDR1 and CDR2 (germline): MNHEY, SVGAGI. The DNA for the CDR3 is TGTGCCAGCAGTTCCCGGGGACAGTCCTACGAGCAGTACTTC. Translation gives CASSSRGQSYEQYF.

The V gene is TRBV5-4, the J gene TRBJ2-7; D is unresolved. Germline-derived CDR1 and CDR2 are SGHNT and YYREEE (reference sequence). Trimming took 4 bases from V and 3 from J, leaving 8 bases between them. The CDR3 has 12 residues. DNA of the CDR3: TGTGCCAGCAGCAGGAACAGCTACGAGCAGTACTTC. It yields the protein CASSRNSYEQYF. Looking up the rest from reference TRBV5-4 and TRBJ2-7 gives the full variable domain: ETGVTQSPTHLIKTRGQQVTLRCSSQSGHNTVSWYQQALGQGPQFIFQYYREEENGRGNFPPRFSGLQFPNYSSELNVNALELDDSALYLCASSRNSYEQYFGPGTRLTVT.

The V gene is TRBV5-1, the J gene TRBJ2-3; 9 bases align to TRBD2. CDR1 is SGHRS and CDR2 is YFSETQ in the germline V gene. V dropped 2 bases and J dropped 0; count of bases not matched to a gene: 4. This CDR3 has 16 amino acids. This CDR3 reads CASSFGLAGSTDTQYF. In nucleotides, the CDR3 is TGCGCCAGCAGCTTTGGGCTAGCGGGAAGCACAGATACGCAGTATTTT.

V and J are TRBV12-3 or TRBV12-4 and TRBJ2-7, with D perhaps matching TRBD1 (6 bases). V lost 4 bases and J 7 bases, leaving 14 bases between the germline ends. The CDR3 spans 13 residues. CDR3 coding DNA: TGTGCCAGCAGTTCAGGGGCGACGGGGGAGCAGTACTTC. Its translation: CASSSGATGEQYF.

V and J are TRBV3-1 (or the pseudogene TRBV3-2) and TRBJ1-3, with D perhaps matching TRBD1 (5 bases). V lost 1 base to trimming and J lost 5 bases, with 15 bases between them. The V gene's germline CDR1 is LGHDT and CDR2 YNNKEL (reference sequence). This CDR3 contains 16 residues. Here the CDR3 reads CASSQGRDFNRNTIYF. The CDR3 DNA reads TGTGCCAGCAGCCAAGGGCGGGACTTTAATAGAAACACCATATATTTT.

Concerning this clone: Distinct nucleotide sequences in the sample also encode this CDR3. The genes are TRBV5-1 and TRBJ1-4; D perhaps matches TRBD1 (5 bases). From germline, CDR1 is SGHRS and CDR2 YFSETQ. This CDR3 is 14 amino acids long. The V and J ends lost 0 bases and 5 bases respectively, with 8 bases between them. The DNA for the CDR3 is TGCGCCAGCAGCTTGGGACAGAAAAATGAAAAACTGTTTTTT. It codes for CASSLGQKNEKLFF. The whole variable domain, remainder taken from reference TRBV5-1 and TRBJ1-4, is KAGVTQTPRYLIKTRGQQVTLSCSPISGHRSVSWYQQTPGQGLQFLFEYFSETQRNKGNFPGRFSGRQFSNSRSEMNVSTLELGDSALYLCASSLGQKNEKLFFGSGTQLSVL.

This chain connects TRBV6-5 to TRBJ2-7, with 8 bases that match TRBD1. The CDR3 is 13 residues long. Germline CDR1 reads MNHEY; CDR2 reads SVGAGI. V was clipped by 3 bases and J by 6 bases; unmatched bases: 4. The CDR3 region has the DNA TGTGCCAGCAGTTATGGACAGGGTGCCGAGCAGTACTTC. Translated, it gives CASSYGQGAEQYF.